This TCR beta chain was captured by sequencing in a study of OX40 agonist ivuxolimab in advanced cancers. Study details: Patient treatment consisted of intravenous ivuxolimab administration every 2 weeks at 0.01 to 10 mg/kg.

The data were produced by immunoSEQ multiplex PCR, yet TCRdb's version contains in-frame clones alone and is incomplete. Among 25,000 to 35,000 clones listed, roughly 84% were seen once. Per germline, CDR1 MNHEY and CDR2 SMNVEV (reference sequence). V lost 0 bases and J lost 7; bases outside the gene matches: 11. The CDR3 runs to 16 residues. A word on this clone: The antigen is unknown.

Findings and caveats of the study: The investigators did not determine what antigen specificity the expanded peripheral T cells had.

This chain uses TRBV27 with TRBJ1-2; TRBD1 matches at 7 bases. Here the sequenced sample was CD4+ or CD8+ T cells sorted from blood, taken in a trial of the OX40 agonist ivuxolimab. This TCR was recovered from an adult with an advanced solid tumor such as melanoma, head and neck, liver or kidney cancer. The CDR3 sequence: CASSLSGAGGSFGYTF. CDR3 DNA sequence: TGTGCCAGCAGTTTATCGGGGGCAGGGGGGAGCTTTGGCTACACCTTC.